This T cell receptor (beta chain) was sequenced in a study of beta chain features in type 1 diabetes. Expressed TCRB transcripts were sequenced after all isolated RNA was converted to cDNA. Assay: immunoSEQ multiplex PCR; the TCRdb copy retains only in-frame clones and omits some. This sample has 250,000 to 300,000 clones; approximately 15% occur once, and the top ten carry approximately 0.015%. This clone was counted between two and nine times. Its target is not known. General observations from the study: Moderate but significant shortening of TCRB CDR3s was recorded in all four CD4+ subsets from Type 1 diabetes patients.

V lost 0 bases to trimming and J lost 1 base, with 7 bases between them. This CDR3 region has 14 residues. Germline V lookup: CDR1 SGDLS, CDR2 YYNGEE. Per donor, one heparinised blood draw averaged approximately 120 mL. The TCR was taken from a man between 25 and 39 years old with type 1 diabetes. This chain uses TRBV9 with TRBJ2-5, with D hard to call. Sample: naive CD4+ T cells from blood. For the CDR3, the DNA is TGTGCCAGCAGCGTAGGGTCAGTCCAAGAGACCCAGTACTTC. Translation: CASSVGSVQETQYF. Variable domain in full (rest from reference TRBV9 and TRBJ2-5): DSGVTQTPKHLITATGQRVTLRCSPRSGDLSVYWYQQSLDQGLQFLIQYYNGEERAKGNILERFSAQQFPDLHSELNLSSLELGDSALYFCASSVGSVQETQYFGPGTRLLVL.